Below are 2 T cell receptor beta chains sequenced from a single sample in a study of cytomegalovirus exposure and HLA in healthy donors. Amplification used 60 Vbeta primers and 13 Jbeta primers. Profiled with immunoSEQ multiplex PCR; TCRdb holds only in-frame clones, not every one. This sample contains about 130,000 clones. The sample comprised PBMCs. These receptors all come from a man aged 35 to 55 in good health and CMV-seronegative.

The genes are TRBV6-1 and TRBJ1-2, with a possible D match to TRBD1 (6 bases). CDR1 and CDR2 from the germline V gene are MNHNS and SASEGT. The CDR3 sequence is 14 residues long. V shed 1 base and J shed 5 bases, with 11 bases lying between them. CDR3 in amino acids: CASSEVDSLYGYTF. In nucleotides, the CDR3 is TGTGCCAGCAGTGAAGTGGACAGTCTATATGGCTACACCTTC.

The chain recombines TRBV11-3 with TRBJ1-2; 7 positions agree with TRBD1. The CDR3 extends over 14 amino acids. Germline V gives CDR1 SGHNT, CDR2 YENEEA. The junction had 7 bases not matched to a gene; V was cut back by 5 bases and J by 4 bases. In nucleotides, the CDR3 is TGTGCCAGCAGCCGACAGGGTTGGTCCTATGGCTACACCTTC. It codes for CASSRQGWSYGYTF.